This TCR beta chain was captured in a study of cytomegalovirus exposure and HLA in healthy donors. Notes on the study in general: Accurate HLA-A and HLA-B prediction from TCR beta sequences was reported for most subjects. The classifier reportedly diagnosed cytomegalovirus status with high specificity and sensitivity. Later, an analysis showed that TCR beta chains associated with HLA were more clonally expanded than others that were equally common. Productive status was seen about 87% or about 30% of the time for most TCR beta V segments in an earlier analysis.

Points on this clone: Its matching antigen is unknown.

The CDR3 consists of 15 residues. CDR1 is MNHNS and CDR2 is SASEGT in the germline V gene. V dropped 4 bases and J dropped 0 bases, with 12 bases sitting between them. The PCR contained 60 Vbeta and 13 Jbeta primers. TCRdb's copy holds only in-frame clones and misses some; the assay was immunoSEQ multiplex PCR. The data hold roughly 120,000 clones, with 80% to 90% observed a single time. The chain is built from TRBV6-1 and TRBJ1-2, with D uncertain. The sequence derives from a young woman in good health and CMV-seropositive. Material for sequencing was PBMCs. In nucleotides, the CDR3 is TGTGCCAGCAGTGGACTGACGGGAGCTAACTATGGCTACACCTTC. Translating gives CASSGLTGANYGYTF.